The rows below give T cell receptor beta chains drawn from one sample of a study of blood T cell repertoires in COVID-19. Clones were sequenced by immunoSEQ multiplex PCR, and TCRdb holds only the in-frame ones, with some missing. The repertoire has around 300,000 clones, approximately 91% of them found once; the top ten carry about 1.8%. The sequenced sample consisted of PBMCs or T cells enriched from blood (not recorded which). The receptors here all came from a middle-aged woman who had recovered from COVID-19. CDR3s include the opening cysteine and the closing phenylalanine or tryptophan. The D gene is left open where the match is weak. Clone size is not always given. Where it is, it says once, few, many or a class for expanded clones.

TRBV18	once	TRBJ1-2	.	TGTGCCAGCTCACCAGCAGGGGTCCCTGGCTATGGCTACACCTTC	CASSPAGVPGYGYTF
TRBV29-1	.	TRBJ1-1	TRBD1	TGCAGGGTGGACAGGGAAGAAGCTTTCTTT	CRVDREEAFF
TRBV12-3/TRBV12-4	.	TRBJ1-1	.	TGTGCCAGCAGTTTGCGGGGGAACACTGAAGCTTTCTTT	CASSLRGNTEAFF
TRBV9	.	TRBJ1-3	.	TGTGCCAGCAGCGTAGGAACGGTGTCAGGAAACACCATATATTTT	CASSVGTVSGNTIYF
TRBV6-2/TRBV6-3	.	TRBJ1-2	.	TGTGCCAGCAGTTACAATCCCGGGAATGGCTACACCTTC	CASSYNPGNGYTF
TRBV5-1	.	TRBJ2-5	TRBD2	TGCGCCAGCAGCTTGGGGGACTACGCACAAGAGACCCAGTACTTC	CASSLGDYAQETQYF
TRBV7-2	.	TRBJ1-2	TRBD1	TGTGCCAGCAGCTACGACAGGGGAGACTATGGCTACACCTTC	CASSYDRGDYGYTF
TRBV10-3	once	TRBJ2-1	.	TGTGCCATCAGTGTCGGGGAATACAATGAGCAGTTCTTC	CAISVGEYNEQFF
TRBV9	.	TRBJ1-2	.	TGTGCCAGCAGCGTAGTGTCAACAGCTAAGTATGGCTACACCTTC	CASSVVSTAKYGYTF
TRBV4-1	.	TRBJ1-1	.	TGCGCCAGCAGCCAAGATCGACACCGGTCAGTAGGGACTAACACTGAAGCTTTCTTT	CASSQDRHRSVGTNTEAFF
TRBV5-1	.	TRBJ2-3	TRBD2	TGCGCCAGCAGCTTGGGTTCTAGCGGGACAGATACGCAGTATTTT	CASSLGSSGTDTQYF
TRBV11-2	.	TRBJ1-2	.	TGTGCCAGCAGCCCAGGGAGGGCTGGCTACACCTTC	CASSPGRAGYTF
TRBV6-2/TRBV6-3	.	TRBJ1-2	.	TGTGCCAGCAGTACCCCCCCGTGGCAGGATCACTATGGCTACACCTTC	CASSTPPWQDHYGYTF
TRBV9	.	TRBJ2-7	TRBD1	TGTGCCAGCAGCGTAGGGGGACAGGTAGGGTACGAGCAGTACTTC	CASSVGGQVGYEQYF
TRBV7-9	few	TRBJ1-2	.	TGTGCCAGCAGTCCCCCGGGGATCTATGGCTACACCTTC	CASSPPGIYGYTF
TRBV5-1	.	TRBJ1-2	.	TGCGCCAGCAGCTCAGGGAATGGCTACACCTTC	CASSSGNGYTF
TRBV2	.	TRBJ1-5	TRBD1	TGTGCCAGCAGGGGGACAGGGGCAGGTCAGCCCCAGCATTTT	CASRGTGAGQPQHF
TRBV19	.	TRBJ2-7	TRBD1	TGTGCCAGTAGTCCCCAGGGACAGGGAATTTCCTACGAGCAGTACTTC	CASSPQGQGISYEQYF
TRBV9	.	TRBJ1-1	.	TGTGCCAGCAGCTCAGGACAGCTGAACACTGAAGCTTTCTTT	CASSSGQLNTEAFF
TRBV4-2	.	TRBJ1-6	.	TGTGCCAGCAGCCAAGCATGGGAGGGGTCCTATAATTCACCCCTCCACTTT	CASSQAWEGSYNSPLHF
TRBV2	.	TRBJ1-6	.	TGTGCCAGCAGTGAATTGGGAGGCGCGGGATCACCCCTCCACTTT	CASSELGGAGSPLHF
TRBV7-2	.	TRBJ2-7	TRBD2	TGTGCCAGCAGCTCCGGGACTAGCGGTTTCTACGAGCAGTACTTC	CASSSGTSGFYEQYF
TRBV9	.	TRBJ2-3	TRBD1	TGTGCCAGCAGCGTAGATCTCAGGGGGGATACGCAGTATTTT	CASSVDLRGDTQYF
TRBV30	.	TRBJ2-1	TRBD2	TGTGCCTGGAGCGAGACGCGGAGCGGGAGTATTCTAAATGAGCAGTTCTTC	CAWSETRSGSILNEQFF
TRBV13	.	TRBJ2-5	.	TGTGCCAGCAGCTTAATGGACACCATCCAAGAGACCCAGTACTTC	CASSLMDTIQETQYF
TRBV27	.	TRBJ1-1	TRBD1	TGTGCCAGCAGTCCCCGGACAGGGCCTGAAGCTTTCTTT	CASSPRTGPEAFF
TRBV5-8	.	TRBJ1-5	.	TGTGCCAGCAGCTACTCGGGGGGTTACGGCAATCAGCCCCAGCATTTT	CASSYSGGYGNQPQHF
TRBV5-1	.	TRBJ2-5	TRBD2	TGCGCCAGCAGCTTAGGACTAGCGGGGGGCCGGGAGACCCAGTACTTC	CASSLGLAGGRETQYF
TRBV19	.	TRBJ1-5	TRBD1	TGTGCCAGTAGTATAGAGAGACAGGGGAATCAGCCCCAGCATTTT	CASSIERQGNQPQHF
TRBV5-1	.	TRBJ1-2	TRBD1	TGCGCCAGCAGCTTTAACAGGGGCGATGGCTACACCTTC	CASSFNRGDGYTF
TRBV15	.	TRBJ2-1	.	TGTGCCACCAGCAGAGACGTGCGAGATGAGCAGTTCTTC	CATSRDVRDEQFF